Presented here are 26 T cell receptor beta chains from one specimen sequenced in a study of T cell responses to AZD1222 COVID-19 vaccine (dated by TCRdb to the early 2020s). The library was prepared using the immunoSEQ multiplex PCR assay. Here the immuneACCESS table is served through TCRdb, limited to in-frame sequences with V and J called. Missing clones are a known gap in these copies; in checked studies unresolved V genes cover under half, and the rest lacks a known reason. This sample is represented by approximately 100,000 clones; 85% of them were singletons. Roughly 5% of the sample is held by the ten biggest clonotypes. According to the study, the label for this sample's time point signals: about 28 days (+/-7) after the second vaccine dose. The sample here was peripheral blood, taken 28 days after the second AZD1222 dose. The source of these receptors is an adult who received the AZD1222 COVID-19 vaccine.

In DNA form, the CDR3 reads TGTGCCAGCAGCTCTGGCGGTATCGGCACCGGGGAGCTGTTTTTT. It encodes CASSSGGIGTGELFF. The chain has TRBV11-2 and TRBJ2-2; D call uncertain. The CDR3 runs 15 residues. V was shortened by 4 bases and J by 4 bases, with 13 bases between the two germline ends. Germline loops: CDR1 SGHAT, CDR2 FQNNGV.

The chain uses TRBV7-3 and TRBJ1-5; no clear D. Trimming removed 6 bases at V and 2 bases at J, with 11 bases between. Germline V CDR1 and CDR2: SGHTA, FQGTGA. The length of the CDR3 is 14 residues. The DNA of the CDR3 is TGTGCCAGCAGACGAAACGGGGGCAATCAGCCCCAGCATTTT. It translates to CASRRNGGNQPQHF.

The CDR3 DNA is TGTGCCAGAAAACGGGACAACTCCATGACCGGGGAGCTGTTTTTT. This sequence encodes CARKRDNSMTGELFF. The gene calls are TRBV5-6 and TRBJ2-2; tentative D call: TRBD1 (6 bases). Germline assignment: CDR1 SGHDT and CDR2 YYEEEE. V shed 8 bases and J shed 5 bases, with 19 bases lying between them. The CDR3 has 15 amino acids.

V usage is TRBV5-1 and J usage is TRBJ2-3, with 11 nucleotides matching TRBD2. The germline V gene encodes CDR1 SGHRS and CDR2 YFSETQ. The junction had 5 bases not matched to a gene; V was cut back by 4 bases and J by 4 bases. The CDR3 runs 15 residues. DNA for the CDR3: TGCGCCAGCAGCCTACTAGCGGGGGTTTCAGATACGCAGTATTTT. Translation: CASSLLAGVSDTQYF.

This chain connects TRBV19 to TRBJ2-3; 7 bases are a match to TRBD1. From germline, CDR1 is LNHDA and CDR2 SQIVND (reference sequence). V shed 5 bases, J shed 0 bases, and the junction held 5 bases outside the gene matches. The CDR3 has 15 residues. In DNA form, the CDR3 reads TGTGCCAGTAGTGTTGGACAGGCTAGCACAGATACGCAGTATTTT. Translating gives CASSVGQASTDTQYF.

The genes are TRBV5-1 and TRBJ2-1; D perhaps matches TRBD2 (5 bases). Germline CDR1 and CDR2: SGHRS and YFSETQ. CDR3 length: 16 residues. V was shortened by 1 base and J by 8 bases, with 19 bases between the two germline ends. The CDR3 nucleotides are TGCGCCAGCAGCTTGTGGGGTAGCTCCGGGGTCGATGAGCAGTTCTTC. Translated: CASSLWGSSGVDEQFF.

V is TRBV6-5 and J is TRBJ1-2, with D possibly matching TRBD1 (6 bases). The ends were cut back, 4 bases at V and 4 bases at J, with 10 bases in the middle. The V gene's germline CDR1 is MNHEY and CDR2 SVGAGI. The CDR3 is 13 amino acids. The CDR3 is CASSSDSSYGYTF. CDR3 bases: TGTGCCAGCAGTTCGGACAGTTCCTATGGCTACACCTTC.

This clone was observed a few times. The chain couples TRBV6-1 to TRBJ2-7; possible D gene TRBD2, 6 bases. Germline V lookup: CDR1 MNHNS, CDR2 SASEGT. Trimming left V 0 bases short and J 4 bases short, with 10 bases between. The CDR3 runs to 14 residues. The CDR3 spells CASSEALRGYEQYF. The CDR3 nucleotides are TGTGCCAGCAGTGAAGCGCTTCGGGGGTACGAGCAGTACTTC.

This chain links TRBV2 with TRBJ2-2; 7 nucleotides align to TRBD1. The germline V gene has CDR1 SNHLY and CDR2 FYNNEI. This CDR3 has 16 residues. The V and J ends lost 7 bases and 0 bases, in that order; junction bases with no gene match: 8. The CDR3 sequence is CASNSMGTANTGELFF. The CDR3 DNA sequence: TGTGCCAGCAATAGTATGGGGACAGCGAACACCGGGGAGCTGTTTTTT.

In its sample, this clone was seen a few times. CDR3 DNA sequence: TGTGCCTGGACCGCCCGACTGATTCTGAACACTGAAGCTTTCTTT. It translates to CAWTARLILNTEAFF. The chain joins TRBV30 to TRBJ1-1; D remains unclear. Germline V lookup: CDR1 GTSNPN, CDR2 SVGIG (reference sequence). Trimming removed 4 bases from V and 0 bases from J, with 15 bases in between. The CDR3 length is 15 residues.

This clone was observed a single time. V and J are TRBV7-2 and TRBJ2-3, with 8 nucleotides matching TRBD1. The germline CDR1 and CDR2 sequences are SGHTA and FQGNSA. The V segment lost 6 bases and the J segment 4 bases; nucleotides outside the gene matches: 9. The CDR3 loop spans 15 amino acids. CDR3 sequence: CASRTARGLADTQYF. The CDR3 region has the DNA TGTGCCAGCAGGACGGCCAGGGGGCTCGCAGATACGCAGTATTTT.

This chain connects TRBV27 to TRBJ1-2; the match to TRBD1 covers 8 bases. Germline CDR1 is MNHEY and CDR2 is SMNVEV (reference sequence). V was clipped by 5 bases and J by 5 bases; unmatched bases: 13. The CDR3 extends over 16 amino acids. CDR3 protein: CASSLGQGRIGYGYTF. For the CDR3, the DNA is TGTGCCAGCAGTCTCGGACAGGGAAGAATCGGATATGGCTACACCTTC.

V gene TRBV28 combines with J gene TRBJ2-3; D gene uncertain. Germline V gives CDR1 MDHEN, CDR2 SYDVKM. This CDR3 comprises 15 residues. V gave up 4 bases and J gave up 7 bases, with 18 bases separating them. The CDR3 DNA is TGTGCCAGCAGTTCCGGCGGAGAGAAGTCAAATACGCAGTATTTT. The encoded protein is CASSSGGEKSNTQYF.

The chain employs TRBV7-2 and TRBJ1-1; D is unresolved. The CDR3 covers 17 residues. Looked up from germline, CDR1 is SGHTA and CDR2 is FQGNSA. V was shortened by 4 bases and J by 13 bases, with 31 bases between the two germline ends. CDR3: CASSSLPLNGLAWSGFF. As DNA, the CDR3 is TGTGCCAGCAGCTCATTACCACTGAACGGCTTAGCCTGGAGTGGTTTCTTT.

The chain links TRBV24-1 to TRBJ2-5; the match to TRBD1 covers 7 bases. The CDR3 loop spans 17 amino acids. Germline V CDR1 and CDR2: KGHDR, SFDVKD. V dropped 3 bases and J dropped 6; count of bases not matched to a gene: 15. The DNA for the CDR3 is TGTGCCACCAGTGATGCGACGCCCGAGGCAGGGGGTAAGACCCAGTACTTC. It yields the protein CATSDATPEAGGKTQYF.

The V and J genes are TRBV11-2 and TRBJ1-1; D is unresolved. Looked up from germline, CDR1 is SGHAT and CDR2 is FQNNGV. V lost 5 bases, J lost 1 base, and 11 bases lay in between. CDR3 length equals 14 residues. Here the CDR3 DNA reads TGTGCCAGCAGCCGCGGGCAAGGGAACACTGAAGCTTTCTTT. It is translated as CASSRGQGNTEAFF.

The chain combines TRBV18 with TRBJ2-7; D is uncertain. Germline CDR1 is KGHSH and CDR2 is LQKENI. The V gene lost 0 bases and the J gene lost 6 bases, with 15 bases spanning the gap. CDR3 size: 15 residues. The CDR3 region is CASSPPSQKGREQYF. The DNA for the CDR3 is TGTGCCAGCTCACCACCGAGCCAGAAGGGTCGCGAGCAGTACTTC. The full variable domain, rest sourced from reference TRBV18 and TRBJ2-7, is NAGVMQNPRHLVRRRGQEARLRCSPMKGHSHVYWYRQLPEEGLKFMVYLQKENIIDESGMPKERFSAEFPKEGPSILRIQQVVRGDSAAYFCASSPPSQKGREQYFGPGTRLTVT.

This chain uses TRBV5-6 with TRBJ2-7, with unresolved D. Looked up from germline, CDR1 is SGHDT and CDR2 is YYEEEE. Trimming stripped 0 bases from V and 2 bases from J, with 9 bases between. The CDR3 extends over 14 amino acids. Here the CDR3 reads CASSLDGRPYEQYF. The CDR3 coding sequence is TGTGCCAGCAGCTTGGATGGACGGCCCTACGAGCAGTACTTC.

This clone was counted between two and nine times. The chain uses TRBV28 and TRBJ2-7, with D tentatively TRBD1 (5 bases). CDR1 MDHEN and CDR2 SYDVKM come from the germline V gene. Trimming shortened V by 5 bases and J by 4 bases, and 12 bases separated the two germline ends. CDR3 length: 13 amino acids. The CDR3 protein is CASSPTTDYEQYF. CDR3 coding DNA: TGTGCCAGCAGTCCAACGACAGATTACGAGCAGTACTTC. Full variable domain (missing parts from reference TRBV28 and TRBJ2-7): DVKVTQSSRYLVKRTGEKVFLECVQDMDHENMFWYRQDPGLGLRLIYFSYDVKMKEKGDIPEGYSVSREKKERFSLILESASTNQTSMYLCASSPTTDYEQYFGPGTRLTVT.

This rearrangement joins TRBV19 to TRBJ2-6, with TRBD1 matching 9 bases. Germline lookup yields CDR1 LNHDA and CDR2 SQIVND (reference sequence). Losses at the gene ends were 7 bases for V and 0 bases for J; bases not matched to a gene: 4. The CDR3 has 16 residues. Written as DNA, the CDR3 is TGTGCCAGTACGAGGACAGGGGTCTCTGGGGCCAACGTCCTGACTTTC. As protein: CASTRTGVSGANVLTF.

V usage is TRBV19 and J usage is TRBJ2-3; 8 bases agree with TRBD1. Germline CDR1 reads LNHDA; CDR2 reads SQIVND (reference sequence). V lost 3 bases and J lost 5; bases outside the gene matches: 10. The CDR3 is 16 amino acids. The CDR3 sequence is CASSISGGQGKDTQYF. CDR3 nucleotide sequence: TGTGCCAGTAGTATTAGCGGCGGACAGGGTAAAGATACGCAGTATTTT.

CDR3 region: CASSQDSPGQPYQETQYF. The CDR3 region has the DNA TGTGCCAGCAGCCAAGATAGTCCGGGACAGCCGTACCAAGAGACCCAGTACTTC. The rearrangement uses TRBV14 and TRBJ2-5; 7 bases line up with TRBD1. Looked up from germline, CDR1 is SGHDN and CDR2 is FVKESK. The CDR3 extends over 18 amino acids. V lost 0 bases, J lost 0 bases, and 10 bases stayed unmatched.

CDR3 DNA: TGTGCCAGCAGCCAAGATCTCTCCAATAACTATGGCTACACCTTC. Translation: CASSQDLSNNYGYTF. This sequence joins TRBV14 and TRBJ1-2, with no clear D. Germline CDR1 reads SGHDN; CDR2 reads FVKESK. Trimming took 0 bases from V and 1 from J, leaving 9 bases between them. The length of the CDR3 is 15 residues.

The chain is built from TRBV18 and TRBJ2-7; 16 nucleotides match TRBD2. CDR3 length: 16 residues. Germline assignment: CDR1 KGHSH and CDR2 LQKENI. V lost 3 bases to trimming and J lost 2 bases; unmatched junction nucleotides: 1. The CDR3 spells CASSPGTSGRAYEQYF. In DNA form, the CDR3 reads TGTGCCAGCTCACCGGGGACTAGCGGGAGGGCCTACGAGCAGTACTTC.

The genes are TRBV14 and TRBJ2-2; 11 nucleotides line up with TRBD2. The CDR3 is 17 residues long. Germline CDR1 SGHDN, CDR2 FVKESK. Trimming cost V 3 bases and J 4 bases; bases outside gene matches: 7. For the CDR3, the DNA is TGTGCCAGCAGCCATCTACTAGCGGGAGTTTCCACCGGGGAGCTGTTTTTT. It specifies CASSHLLAGVSTGELFF.

CDR3 residues: CASSYGGLSTDTQYF. DNA of the CDR3: TGTGCCAGCAGTTACGGGGGGCTTAGCACAGATACGCAGTATTTT. This sequence joins TRBV6-2 or TRBV6-3 and TRBJ2-3; D is perhaps TRBD1 or TRBD2 (6 bases each). From germline, CDR1 is MNHEY and CDR2 SVGEGT. V dropped 2 bases and J dropped 0 bases, with 9 bases sitting between them. The CDR3 consists of 15 residues.